One and the same sample provided the 23 T cell receptor beta chains below, sequenced in a study of identical twins. TCRdb ran MiXCR on the 5' RACE reads and lists one entry per CDR3 protein. Counted here are fewer than 800,000 distinct CDR3 sequences, roughly 7.1% occurring once; the ten biggest clones make up roughly 1.6%. These data also formed part of another study, on yellow fever vaccine responses in identical twins.

Material: PBMCs. All receptors come from a woman aged 18-29 years in good health.

The chain joins TRBV4-2 to TRBJ2-1; possible D gene TRBD2, 6 bases. This CDR3 spans 16 amino acids. Germline CDR1 and CDR2: LGHNA and YNFKEQ. V was trimmed by 3 bases and J by 1 base, leaving 13 bases between them. CDR3 nucleotide sequence: TGTGCCAGCAGCCAGGGGGGTGGGGGTTCCTACAATGAGCAGTTCTTC. It yields the protein CASSQGGGGSYNEQFF.

In this sample, this clonotype turned up many times. The chain employs TRBV20-1 and TRBJ2-7; TRBD1 might be the D (6 bases). Trimming took off 4 bases at V and 3 bases at J, with 13 bases between the two ends. Germline CDR1 DFQATT, CDR2 SNEGSKA (reference sequence). This CDR3 contains 13 residues. The CDR3 DNA reads TGCAGTGCTAAAGGGGGATTTGACTACGAGCAGTACGTC. Protein sequence: CSAKGGFDYEQYV.

The CDR3 nucleotides read TGTGCCAGCAGTTCGGGACAGTCTGGCATATATTTT. It specifies CASSSGQSGIYF. The chain is built from TRBV7-9 and TRBJ1-3; 7 nucleotides agree with TRBD1. CDR3 length: 12 residues. Germline CDR1 is SEHNR and CDR2 is FQNEAQ (reference sequence). V shed 6 bases and J 12 bases; nucleotides not matched to a gene: 8. The full variable domain, rest sourced from reference TRBV7-9 and TRBJ1-3, is DTGVSQNPRHKITKRGQNVTFRCDPISEHNRLYWYRQTLGQGPEFLTYFQNEAQLEKSRLLSDRFSAERPKGSFSTLEIQRTEQGDSAMYLCASSSGQSGIYFGEGSWLTVV.

This clonotype has at least ten counts. The V call is TRBV27, the J call TRBJ1-4, with D possibly being TRBD1 (5 bases). In germline, CDR1 is MNHEY, CDR2 SMNVEV (reference sequence). The germline V and J ends were trimmed by 2 bases and 4 bases, with 11 bases remaining between them. The CDR3 sequence is 15 residues long. CDR3 nucleotides: TGTGCCAGCAGTTTAGATCCGGGGCATAATGAAAAACTGTTTTTT. Protein sequence: CASSLDPGHNEKLFF.

This clonotype was detected only a few times. The rearrangement joins TRBV11-2 to TRBJ2-7, with 8 positions matching TRBD1. The length of the CDR3 is 14 residues. V trimming: 6 bases; J trimming: 0 bases; junction bases outside the gene matches: 4. Germline CDR1 SGHAT, CDR2 FQNNGV. CDR3 protein: CASRQGQVSYEQYV. The CDR3 DNA reads TGTGCCAGCAGGCAGGGACAGGTCTCCTACGAGCAGTACGTC.

The table lists this clonotype with a few counts. The V gene is TRBV5-1, the J gene TRBJ2-7; 10 nucleotides line up with TRBD1. The CDR3 spans 15 residues. Per the germline V gene, CDR1 is SGHRS and CDR2 is YFSETQ. Germline trimming cut 4 bases from V and 0 bases from J; bases unmatched to any gene: 4. The CDR3 here is CASSMGQGNSYEQYF. The CDR3 nucleotides are TGCGCCAGCAGCATGGGACAGGGGAACTCCTACGAGCAGTACTTC.

The chain carries TRBV20-1 and TRBJ2-7; D gene ambiguous. V lost 3 bases, J lost 2 bases, and 14 bases lay in between. The CDR3 extends over 14 amino acids. Per germline, CDR1 DFQATT and CDR2 SNEGSKA (reference sequence). The CDR3 nucleotides read TGCAGTGCTAGGGGGTGGACGGAAACCTACGAGCAGTACTTC. Amino acids: CSARGWTETYEQYF.

This clonotype was found a few times. This sequence joins TRBV18 and TRBJ2-4; TRBD1 matches at 8 bases. The CDR3 spans 15 residues. V shed 6 bases and J 2 bases; nucleotides not matched to a gene: 6. Per the germline V gene, CDR1 is KGHSH and CDR2 is LQKENI. The CDR3 here is CASSSRTGPKNIQYF. Written as DNA, the CDR3 is TGTGCCAGCTCCTCCCGGACAGGGCCCAAAAACATTCAGTACTTC.

This clonotype has more than one count but fewer than ten. The chain links TRBV29-1 to TRBJ2-7; perhaps TRBD2 as D (6 bases). The CDR3 spans 13 residues. CDR1 is SQVTM, CDR2 ANQGSEA, per germline. The V end was cut by 0 bases, the J end by 2 bases, with 8 bases between. The CDR3 sequence is CSVEDGLTYEQYF. DNA for the CDR3: TGCAGCGTTGAAGATGGACTAACCTACGAGCAGTACTTC.

This clonotype was counted at least ten times. The chain employs TRBV14 and TRBJ1-6; TRBD1 agrees at 8 bases. Germline CDR1 and CDR2: SGHDN and FVKESK. There are 13 residues in the CDR3. Losses at the gene ends were 4 bases for V and 8 bases for J; bases not matched to a gene: 1. The CDR3 loop is CASSRTGHSPLHF. CDR3 DNA: TGTGCCAGCAGCCGGACAGGGCATTCACCCCTCCACTTT.

This clonotype was observed at least ten times. The genes are TRBV10-3 and TRBJ1-5; the D is unclear. The V end lost 4 bases, the J end lost 2 bases, and 9 bases lay between the germline ends. The CDR3 has 14 amino acids. The V gene's germline CDR1 is ENHRY and CDR2 SYGVKD. The CDR3 DNA sequence: TGTGCCATCAGTGTGCTGGGTGGCAATCAGCCCCAGCATTTT. Translation gives CAISVLGGNQPQHF.

The chain links TRBV6-1 to TRBJ2-1, with D tentatively TRBD1 or TRBD2 (5 bases each). CDR3 size: 16 residues. V gave up 7 bases and J gave up 1 base, with 17 bases separating them. CDR1 is MNHNS, CDR2 SASEGT, per germline. The CDR3 nucleotides read TGTGCCAGCACCGACCTCGGGGCCCTGTCCTACAATGAGCAGTTCTTC. Translating it yields CASTDLGALSYNEQFF.

This clonotype was observed a handful of times. The chain uses TRBV12-3 or TRBV12-4 and TRBJ2-3, with unresolved D. The V and J ends lost 7 bases and 2 bases respectively, with 19 bases between them. The CDR3 loop spans 16 amino acids. The CDR3 protein is CASKNGDQQYTDTQYF. The CDR3 DNA reads TGTGCCAGCAAAAATGGAGATCAGCAATACACAGATACGCAGTATTTT.

The chain uses TRBV20-1 and TRBJ1-5; D not resolved. The CDR3 loop spans 15 amino acids. Germline assignment: CDR1 DFQATT and CDR2 SNEGSKA (reference sequence). Between the trimmed V and J ends, which lost 4 bases and 4 bases, there was a span of 17 bases. The chain's CDR3 is CSATQTSGINQPQHF. The CDR3 nucleotides are TGCAGTGCTACGCAAACCTCCGGGATAAATCAGCCCCAGCATTTT.

This clonotype was counted ten times or more. The chain couples TRBV3-1 to TRBJ2-7; D remains ambiguous. V lost 1 base, J lost 5 bases, and 18 bases lay in between. Germline loops: CDR1 LGHDT, CDR2 YNNKEL (reference sequence). The CDR3 runs to 16 residues. CDR3 DNA sequence: TGTGCCAGCAGCCAAGTTCGTCAGGTGCCTTGGGACGAGCAGTACTTC. Translated, it gives CASSQVRQVPWDEQYF.

This clonotype was seen many times. The chain couples TRBV20-1 to TRBJ1-1; D ambiguous. Trimming removed 1 base from V and 3 bases from J, with 9 bases in between. This CDR3 comprises 13 residues. Germline CDR1 is DFQATT and CDR2 is SNEGSKA (reference sequence). The DNA of the CDR3 is TGCAGTGCTAGAGTCGGTCAGGACACTGAAGCTTTCTTT. Its protein is CSARVGQDTEAFF.

This clonotype was seen more than once but under ten times. Germline is not matched at one junction end, which may reflect a read error. The chain recombines TRBV20-1 with TRBJ2-1, with TRBD2 identical over 16 bases. Germline V CDR1 and CDR2: DFQATT, SNEGSKA (reference sequence). This CDR3 has 15 amino acids. The CDR3 sequence is CCASAGTSGGAAQFF. The CDR3 nucleotides read TGCTGTGCTAGCGCGGGGACTAGCGGGGGGGCCGCGCAGTTCTTC.

This clonotype was picked up many times. This rearrangement joins TRBV12-3 or TRBV12-4 to TRBJ2-1; 7 nucleotides align to TRBD2. V shed 0 bases and J 2 bases; nucleotides not matched to a gene: 1. The CDR3 loop spans 15 amino acids. The DNA of the CDR3 is TGTGCCAGCAGTTTAGCTAGCGGGCCCTACAATGAGCAGTTCTTC. Its translation: CASSLASGPYNEQFF.

At least ten counts were recorded for this clonotype. The gene calls are TRBV20-1 and TRBJ1-1; D call uncertain. Trimming took off 5 bases at V and 3 bases at J, with 13 bases between the two ends. The CDR3 is 13 residues long. Germline V CDR1 and CDR2: DFQATT, SNEGSKA (reference sequence). The CDR3 sequence: CSAPTHLDTEAFF. DNA for the CDR3: TGCAGTGCTCCTACCCATTTGGACACTGAAGCTTTCTTT.

CDR3 sequence (DNA): TGCAGCGTTGTCCGGACTAGTGGGTTCTCCTACAATGAGCAGTTCTTC. It yields the protein CSVVRTSGFSYNEQFF. The chain uses TRBV29-1 and TRBJ2-1, with TRBD2 matching 7 bases. Germline V gene data show CDR1 as SQVTM and CDR2 as ANQGSEA. The junction had 9 bases not matched to a gene; V was cut back by 4 bases and J by 0 bases. The CDR3 consists of 16 residues.

V gene TRBV2 combines with J gene TRBJ2-1; tentative D call: TRBD2 (5 bases). Germline V gene lookup returns CDR1 SNHLY and CDR2 FYNNEI. With 10 bases removed from V and 1 base from J, the gap between germline ends came to 17 bases. This CDR3 region has 15 residues. The chain's CDR3 is CATPVGGKSYNEQFF. In nucleotides, the CDR3 is TGTGCCACCCCGGTAGGAGGCAAATCCTACAATGAGCAGTTCTTC.

V and J are TRBV7-9 and TRBJ2-1, with 10 positions matching TRBD1. Trimming at V came to 6 bases and at J to 8 bases, leaving 10 bases not matched to a gene. This CDR3 contains 15 residues. The germline gives CDR1 SEHNR, CDR2 FQNEAQ (reference sequence). For the CDR3, the DNA is TGTGCCAGCAGAGCCGGGACAGGGGTGGGGTATGAGCAGTTCTTC. It specifies CASRAGTGVGYEQFF.

The genes are TRBV6-1 and TRBJ2-7; D gene uncertain. V dropped 3 bases and J dropped 2 bases, with 8 bases sitting between them. The CDR3 runs to 13 residues. Germline CDR1 is MNHNS and CDR2 is SASEGT. The CDR3 loop reads CASSEYSAYEQYF. DNA of the CDR3: TGTGCCAGCAGTGAGTACAGCGCCTACGAGCAGTACTTC.